This T cell receptor beta chain was sequenced during a study of spatial heterogeneity in lung cancer. At the level of the study: In the raw reads, each unique TCR and UMI combination was present more than ten times on average. Study-wide results and limits: Ubiquitous expanded tumor TCRs showed up in blood more at resection than follow-up.

This clonotype was counted between two and nine times. The antigen remains undetermined. The CDR3 is made up of 15 amino acids. V lost 1 base, J lost 0 bases, and 7 bases lay in between. Germline V CDR1 and CDR2: LGHDT, YNNKEL (reference sequence). Described time point: blood at routine non-recurrence follow-up after resection. The authors sequenced whole RNA from tumor, nontumor lung or frozen PBMC without sorting. TCR cDNA molecules each carried a unique molecular identifier. TCRdb independently ran MiXCR on the 5' RACE reads; one entry per CDR3 protein. The sample carries roughly 99,000 distinct CDR3 sequences, 19% recorded once.

Sequencing was performed on PBMCs, taken at follow-up. V usage is TRBV3-1 and J usage is TRBJ2-1; D is possibly TRBD1 (5 bases). The sequence was collected from a male donor with early-stage non-small cell lung cancer. The CDR3 sequence: CASSQGQSSYNEQFF. The CDR3, as DNA: TGTGCCAGCAGCCAAGGACAGAGCTCCTACAATGAGCAGTTCTTC.